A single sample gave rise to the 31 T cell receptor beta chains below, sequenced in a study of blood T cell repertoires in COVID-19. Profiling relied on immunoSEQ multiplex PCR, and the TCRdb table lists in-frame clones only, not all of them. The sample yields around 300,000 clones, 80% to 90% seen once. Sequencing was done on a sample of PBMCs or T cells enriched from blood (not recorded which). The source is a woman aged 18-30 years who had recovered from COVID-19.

The CDR3 loop is CASSQSGQGFHGYTF. The CDR3 DNA reads TGCGCCAGCAGCCAATCCGGACAGGGTTTCCATGGCTACACCTTC. V and J are TRBV4-1 and TRBJ1-2; 8 nucleotides match TRBD1. Unmatched junction bases numbered 8, after V lost 2 bases and J lost 6 bases. Germline values: CDR1 MGHRA, CDR2 YSYEKL. The CDR3 runs to 15 residues.

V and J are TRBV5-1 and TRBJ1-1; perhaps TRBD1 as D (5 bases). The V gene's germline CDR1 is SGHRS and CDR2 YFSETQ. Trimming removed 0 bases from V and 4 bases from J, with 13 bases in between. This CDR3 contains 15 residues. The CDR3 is CASSLGGTGGTEAFF. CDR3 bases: TGCGCCAGCAGCTTGGGTGGCACCGGGGGCACTGAAGCTTTCTTT.

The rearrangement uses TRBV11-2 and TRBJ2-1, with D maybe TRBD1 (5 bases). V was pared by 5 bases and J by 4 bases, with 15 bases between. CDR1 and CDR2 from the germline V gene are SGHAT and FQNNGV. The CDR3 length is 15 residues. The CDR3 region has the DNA TGTGCCAGCAGCCCCTCCTGGGGCAGTTACAATGAGCAGTTCTTC. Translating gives CASSPSWGSYNEQFF.

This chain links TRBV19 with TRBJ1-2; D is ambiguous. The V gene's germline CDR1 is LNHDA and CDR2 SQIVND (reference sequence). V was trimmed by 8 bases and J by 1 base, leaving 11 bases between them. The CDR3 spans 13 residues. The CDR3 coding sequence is TGTGCCAGTGAAAACAGAGATAACTATGGCTACACCTTC. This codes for CASENRDNYGYTF.

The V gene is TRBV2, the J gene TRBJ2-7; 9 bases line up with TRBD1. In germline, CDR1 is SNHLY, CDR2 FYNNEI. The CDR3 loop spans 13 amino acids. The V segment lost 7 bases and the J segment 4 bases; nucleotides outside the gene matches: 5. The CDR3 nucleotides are TGTGCCAGCACCCCGGGACAGGGTTACGAGCAGTACTTC. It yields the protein CASTPGQGYEQYF.

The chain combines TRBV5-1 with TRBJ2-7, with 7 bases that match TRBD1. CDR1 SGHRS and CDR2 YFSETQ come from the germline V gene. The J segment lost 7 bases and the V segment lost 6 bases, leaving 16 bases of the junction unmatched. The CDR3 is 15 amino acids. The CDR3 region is CASTEGDRVEGEQYF. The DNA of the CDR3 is TGCGCCAGCACCGAGGGCGACAGGGTTGAGGGAGAGCAGTACTTC.

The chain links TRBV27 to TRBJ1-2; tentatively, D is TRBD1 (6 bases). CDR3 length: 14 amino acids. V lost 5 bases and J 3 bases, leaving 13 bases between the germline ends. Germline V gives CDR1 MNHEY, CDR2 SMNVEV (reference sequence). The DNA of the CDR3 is TGTGCCAGCAGTGGGGGCAGGGTGGACTATGGCTACACCTTC. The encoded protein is CASSGGRVDYGYTF.

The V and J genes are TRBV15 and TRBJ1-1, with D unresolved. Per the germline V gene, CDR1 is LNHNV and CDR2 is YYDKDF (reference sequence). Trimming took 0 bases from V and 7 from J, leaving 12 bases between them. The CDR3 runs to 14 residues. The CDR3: CATSRDGGGIEAFF. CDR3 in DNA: TGTGCCACCAGCAGAGATGGCGGCGGGATTGAAGCTTTCTTT.

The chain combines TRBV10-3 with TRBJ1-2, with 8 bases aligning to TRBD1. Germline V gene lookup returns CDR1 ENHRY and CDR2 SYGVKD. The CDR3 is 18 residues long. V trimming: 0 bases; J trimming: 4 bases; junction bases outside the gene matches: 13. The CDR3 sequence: CAISESEDRDYGGYGYTF. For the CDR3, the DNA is TGTGCCATCAGTGAGTCGGAGGACAGGGACTATGGGGGCTATGGCTACACCTTC.

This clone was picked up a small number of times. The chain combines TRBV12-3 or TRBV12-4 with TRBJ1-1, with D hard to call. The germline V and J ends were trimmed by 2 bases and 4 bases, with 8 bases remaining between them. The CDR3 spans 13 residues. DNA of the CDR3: TGTGCCAGCAGTTTAATAGAGGGCACTGAAGCTTTCTTT. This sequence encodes CASSLIEGTEAFF.

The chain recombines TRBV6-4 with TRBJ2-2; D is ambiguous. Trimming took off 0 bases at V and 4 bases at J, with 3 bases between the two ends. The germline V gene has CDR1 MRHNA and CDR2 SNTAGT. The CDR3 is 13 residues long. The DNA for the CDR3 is TGTGCCAGCAGTGACTCCGGCACCGGGGAGCTGTTTTTT. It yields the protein CASSDSGTGELFF.

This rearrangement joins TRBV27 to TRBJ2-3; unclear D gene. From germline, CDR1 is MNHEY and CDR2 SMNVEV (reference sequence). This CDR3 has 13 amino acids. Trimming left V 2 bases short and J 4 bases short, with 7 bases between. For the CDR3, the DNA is TGTGCCAGCAGTTTACGAGTCCCAGATACGCAGTATTTT. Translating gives CASSLRVPDTQYF.

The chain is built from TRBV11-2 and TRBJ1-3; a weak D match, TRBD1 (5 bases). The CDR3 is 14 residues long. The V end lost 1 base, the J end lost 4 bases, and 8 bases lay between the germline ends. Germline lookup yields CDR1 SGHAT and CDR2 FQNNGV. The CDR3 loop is CASSLGQGGNTIYF. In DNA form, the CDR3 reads TGTGCCAGCAGCTTAGGGCAGGGAGGAAACACCATATATTTT.

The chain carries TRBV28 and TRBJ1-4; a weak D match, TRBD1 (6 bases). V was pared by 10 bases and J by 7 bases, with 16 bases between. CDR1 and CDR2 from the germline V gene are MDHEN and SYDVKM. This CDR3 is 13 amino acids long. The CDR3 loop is CATLAGTSEKLFF. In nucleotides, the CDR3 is TGTGCCACCCTCGCCGGGACATCTGAAAAACTGTTTTTT.

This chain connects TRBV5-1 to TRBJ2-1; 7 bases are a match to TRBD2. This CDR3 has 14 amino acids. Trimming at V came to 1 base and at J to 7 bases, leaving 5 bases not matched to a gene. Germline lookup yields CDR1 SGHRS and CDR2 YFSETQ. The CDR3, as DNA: TGCGCCAGCAGCTTGTCGGCGGGGGAGAATGAGCAGTTCTTC. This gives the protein CASSLSAGENEQFF.

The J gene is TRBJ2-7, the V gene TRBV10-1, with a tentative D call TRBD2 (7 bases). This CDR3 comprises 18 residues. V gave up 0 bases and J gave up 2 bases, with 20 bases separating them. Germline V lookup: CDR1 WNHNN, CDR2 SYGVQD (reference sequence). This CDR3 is CASSESIPGRGAPYEQYF. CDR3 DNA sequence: TGCGCCAGCAGTGAGTCGATTCCCGGTCGGGGGGCTCCCTACGAGCAGTACTTC.

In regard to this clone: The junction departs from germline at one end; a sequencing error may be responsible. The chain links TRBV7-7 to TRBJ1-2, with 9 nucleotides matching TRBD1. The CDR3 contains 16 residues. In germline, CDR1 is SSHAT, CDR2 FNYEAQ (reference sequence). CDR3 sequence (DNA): TGTGCTAGCAGCTTGTCCCGGTCGGGACAGGGAACCGGCTACACCTTC. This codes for CASSLSRSGQGTGYTF.

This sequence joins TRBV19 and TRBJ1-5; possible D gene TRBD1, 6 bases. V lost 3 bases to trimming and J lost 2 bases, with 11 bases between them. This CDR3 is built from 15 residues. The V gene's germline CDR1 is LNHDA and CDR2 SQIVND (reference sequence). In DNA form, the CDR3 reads TGTGCCAGTAGTATCTTCAGGGGAGGCAATCAGCCCCAGCATTTT. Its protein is CASSIFRGGNQPQHF. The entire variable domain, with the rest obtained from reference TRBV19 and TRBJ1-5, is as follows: DGGITQSPKYLFRKEGQNVTLSCEQNLNHDAMYWYRQDPGQGLRLIYYSQIVNDFQKGDIAEGYSVSREKKESFPLTVTSAQKNPTAFYLCASSIFRGGNQPQHFGDGTRLSIL.

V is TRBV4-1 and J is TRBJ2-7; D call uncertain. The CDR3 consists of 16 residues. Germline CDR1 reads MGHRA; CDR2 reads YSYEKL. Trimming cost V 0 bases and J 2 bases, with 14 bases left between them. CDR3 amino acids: CASSQDEARSAYEQYF. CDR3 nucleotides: TGCGCCAGCAGCCAAGATGAGGCCCGGAGCGCCTACGAGCAGTACTTC.

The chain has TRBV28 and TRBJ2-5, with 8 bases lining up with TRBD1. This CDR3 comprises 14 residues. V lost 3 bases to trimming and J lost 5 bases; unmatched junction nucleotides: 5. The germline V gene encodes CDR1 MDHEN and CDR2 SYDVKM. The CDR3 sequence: CASSLPGGRETQYF. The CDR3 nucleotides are TGTGCCAGCAGTTTGCCAGGGGGCCGGGAGACCCAGTACTTC. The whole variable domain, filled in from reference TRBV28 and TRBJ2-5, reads DVKVTQSSRYLVKRTGEKVFLECVQDMDHENMFWYRQDPGLGLRLIYFSYDVKMKEKGDIPEGYSVSREKKERFSLILESASTNQTSMYLCASSLPGGRETQYFGPGTRLLVL.

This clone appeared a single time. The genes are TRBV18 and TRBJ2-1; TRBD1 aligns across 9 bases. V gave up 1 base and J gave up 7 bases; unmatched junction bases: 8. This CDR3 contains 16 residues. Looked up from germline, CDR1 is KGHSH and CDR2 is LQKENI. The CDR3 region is CASSPLLTGGGNEQFF. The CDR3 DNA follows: TGTGCCAGCTCACCACTTCTCACAGGGGGCGGAAATGAGCAGTTCTTC.

The CDR3 coding sequence is TGTGCCAGCAGTTCGGGACTAGCGGGGGGGCCTTTTCAGTACTTC. Residues: CASSSGLAGGPFQYF. V gene TRBV28 combines with J gene TRBJ2-7; 16 nucleotides line up with TRBD2. The V segment lost 4 bases and the J segment 10 bases; nucleotides outside the gene matches: 7. The V gene's germline CDR1 is MDHEN and CDR2 SYDVKM. This CDR3 is built from 15 residues.

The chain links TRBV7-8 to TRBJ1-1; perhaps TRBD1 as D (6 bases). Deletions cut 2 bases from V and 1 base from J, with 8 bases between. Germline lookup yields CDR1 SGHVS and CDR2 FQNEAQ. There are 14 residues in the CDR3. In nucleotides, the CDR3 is TGTGCCAGCAGCTTATTACAGGGGAACACTGAAGCTTTCTTT. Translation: CASSLLQGNTEAFF.

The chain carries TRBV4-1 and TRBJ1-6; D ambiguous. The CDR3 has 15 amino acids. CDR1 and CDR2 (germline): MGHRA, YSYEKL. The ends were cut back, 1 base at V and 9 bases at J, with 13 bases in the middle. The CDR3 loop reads CASSQGVLAGSPLHF. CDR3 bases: TGCGCCAGCAGCCAAGGGGTCCTTGCAGGTTCACCCCTCCACTTT.

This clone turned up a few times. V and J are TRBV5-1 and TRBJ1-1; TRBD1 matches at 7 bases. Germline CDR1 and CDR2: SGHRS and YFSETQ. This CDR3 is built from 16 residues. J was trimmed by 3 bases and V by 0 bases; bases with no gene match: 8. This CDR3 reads CASSLEGQVTDTEAFF. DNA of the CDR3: TGCGCCAGCAGCTTGGAAGGACAGGTCACGGACACTGAAGCTTTCTTT.

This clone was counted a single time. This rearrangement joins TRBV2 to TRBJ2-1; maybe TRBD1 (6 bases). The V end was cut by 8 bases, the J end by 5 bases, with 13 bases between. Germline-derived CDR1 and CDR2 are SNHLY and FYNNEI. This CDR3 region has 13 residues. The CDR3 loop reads CASGLYRDNEQFF. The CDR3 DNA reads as TGTGCCAGCGGCTTGTACAGGGACAATGAGCAGTTCTTC.

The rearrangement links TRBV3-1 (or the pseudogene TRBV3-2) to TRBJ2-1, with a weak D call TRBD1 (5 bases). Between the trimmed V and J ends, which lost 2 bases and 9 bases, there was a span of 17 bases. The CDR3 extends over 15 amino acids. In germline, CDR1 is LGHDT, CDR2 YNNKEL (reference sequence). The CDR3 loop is CASSQLRTQGGEQFF. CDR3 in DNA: TGTGCCAGCAGCCAATTAAGGACGCAGGGTGGTGAGCAGTTCTTC.

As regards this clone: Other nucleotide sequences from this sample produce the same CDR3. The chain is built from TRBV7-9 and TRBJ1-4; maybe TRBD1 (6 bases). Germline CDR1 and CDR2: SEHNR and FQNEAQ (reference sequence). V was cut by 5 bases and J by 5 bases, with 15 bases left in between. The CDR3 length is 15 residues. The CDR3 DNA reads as TGTGCCAGCAGCCCCCAAGGGGGGGAGAATGAAAAACTGTTTTTT. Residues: CASSPQGGENEKLFF.

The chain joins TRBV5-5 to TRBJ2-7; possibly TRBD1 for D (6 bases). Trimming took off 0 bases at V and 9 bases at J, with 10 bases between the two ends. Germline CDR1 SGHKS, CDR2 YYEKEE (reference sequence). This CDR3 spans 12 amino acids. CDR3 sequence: CASSLEGHRQYF. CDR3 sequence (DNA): TGTGCCAGCAGCTTGGAGGGACATAGGCAGTACTTC.

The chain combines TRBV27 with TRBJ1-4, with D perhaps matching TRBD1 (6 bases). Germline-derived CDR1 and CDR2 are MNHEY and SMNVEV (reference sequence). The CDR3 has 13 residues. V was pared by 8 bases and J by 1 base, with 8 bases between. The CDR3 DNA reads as TGTGCCAGCCAAGGGGGAACTAATGAAAAACTGTTTTTT. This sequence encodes CASQGGTNEKLFF. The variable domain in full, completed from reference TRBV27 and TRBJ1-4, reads EAQVTQNPRYLITVTGKKLTVTCSQNMNHEYMSWYRQDPGLGLRQIYYSMNVEVTDKGDVPEGYKVSRKEKRNFPLILESPSPNQTSLYFCASQGGTNEKLFFGSGTQLSVL.

DNA for the CDR3: TGCGCCAGCCGGGGACAGGGTCGGAGTGGCTACACCTTC. Its protein is CASRGQGRSGYTF. The chain is built from TRBV5-1 and TRBJ1-2, with 9 bases fitting TRBD1. The CDR3 totals 13 residues. The ends lost 7 bases at V and 7 bases at J; junction bases unmatched: 8. The germline V gene encodes CDR1 SGHRS and CDR2 YFSETQ. Together with reference TRBV5-1 and TRBJ1-2, the CDR3 gives the full variable domain: KAGVTQTPRYLIKTRGQQVTLSCSPISGHRSVSWYQQTPGQGLQFLFEYFSETQRNKGNFPGRFSGRQFSNSRSEMNVSTLELGDSALYLCASRGQGRSGYTFGSGTRLTVV.